This is a list of T cell receptor beta chains from one sample in a study of blood T cell repertoires in COVID-19. Generated by immunoSEQ multiplex PCR, the TCRdb table keeps only in-frame clones and is missing some. The table shows over 95,000 clones, with 75% to 90% occurring only once. Specimen: peripheral blood. These receptors were collected from a woman aged 45-65 years with acute or convalescent COVID-19. Both conserved end residues are part of each CDR3. D genes are given only for firm matches. Clone size, where shown, is once, few, many, or a class for clones that have expanded.

>-|TRBV28|-|TRBJ1-2
TGTGCCAGCATGGCAGGGGTGAGTGGCTACACCTTC
CASMAGVSGYTF
>-|TRBV28|TRBD1|TRBJ2-2
TGTGCCAGCAGGACAGGGCAGAACACCGGGGAGCTGTTTTTT
CASRTGQNTGELFF
>-|TRBV5-6|-|TRBJ1-2
TGTGCCAGCAGCTTGGCGGACGGCGGGGGCTACACCTTC
CASSLADGGGYTF
>-|TRBV25-1|TRBD2|TRBJ2-7
TGTGCCAGCAGTAGAAGCGGGGGGAACTACGAGCAGTACTTC
CASSRSGGNYEQYF
>-|TRBV7-2|-|TRBJ2-1
TGTGCCAGCAGCTCAGCCGACAGGTTCCGACCCCCCACCAATGAGCAGTTCTTC
CASSSADRFRPPTNEQFF
>-|TRBV6-5|-|TRBJ2-3
TGTGCCAGCAGTTACTCGAGAGCGACGGGGGTAGATACGCAGTATTTT
CASSYSRATGVDTQYF
>-|TRBV9|TRBD1|TRBJ2-5
TGTGCCAGCAGCCAATCGGGGACAGGGAGGAGAGAGACCCAGTACTTC
CASSQSGTGRRETQYF
>-|TRBV7-3|TRBD1|TRBJ1-2
TGTGCCAGCAGCCCGACATCCGGGACAGGGGAGGGCTACACCTTC
CASSPTSGTGEGYTF
>-|TRBV7-2|-|TRBJ2-3
TGTGCCAGCAGCTGGGGGGTCGTGAGCACAGATACGCAGTATTTT
CASSWGVVSTDTQYF
>-|TRBV19|TRBD1|TRBJ1-4
TGTGCCAGTAGTATCGGACAGGGAGCCTTTAATATGGAAAAACTGTTTTTT
CASSIGQGAFNMEKLFF
>-|TRBV9|-|TRBJ2-7
TGTGCCAGCAGCCCTCCCAACAGGGCGTACGAGCAGTACTTC
CASSPPNRAYEQYF
>-|TRBV10-3|-|TRBJ1-2
TGTGCCATCAGTGAGCCGGCCGGGGGGCGCAACTATGGCTACACCTTC
CAISEPAGGRNYGYTF
>-|TRBV6-4|TRBD1|TRBJ2-7
TGTGCCACCTCTCCCGACAGGGGTCCTTACGAGCAGTACTTC
CATSPDRGPYEQYF
>few|TRBV15|TRBD2|TRBJ2-3
TGTGCCACCAGCAGAGATAGGGCTAGCGGGGAATCTGGAGATACGCAGTATTTT
CATSRDRASGESGDTQYF
>-|TRBV29-1|-|TRBJ1-1
TGCAGCGAGTCCGGGACACTGAACACTGAAGCTTTCTTT
CSESGTLNTEAFF
>-|TRBV27|TRBD2|TRBJ2-1
TGTGCCAGCAGCCAGACTAGCGGCTATAACAATGAGCAGTTCTTC
CASSQTSGYNNEQFF
>-|TRBV6-5|-|TRBJ2-7
TGTGCCAGCACCCAAGGGGGCAGGGGGGCGTACGAGCAGTACTTC
CASTQGGRGAYEQYF
>-|TRBV19|TRBD1|TRBJ1-3
TGTGCCAGTAGTATGGACAGGCGACGAAACACCATATATTTT
CASSMDRRRNTIYF
>-|TRBV25-1|-|TRBJ2-6
TGTGCCAGCAGTGACTTCGTCTCTGGGGCCAACGTCCTGACTTTC
CASSDFVSGANVLTF
>-|TRBV5-6|-|TRBJ1-3
TGTGCCAGCAGCTCAAACCCAACAATGGTAGGGGACACCATATATTTT
CASSSNPTMVGDTIYF
>-|TRBV7-9|-|TRBJ2-7
TGTGCCAGCAGCTTATCAGGGAATTACGAGCAGTACTTC
CASSLSGNYEQYF
>-|TRBV7-2|-|TRBJ1-1
TGTGCCAGCAGCTCGCGACAAGGGCGGGACACTGAAGCTTTCTTT
CASSSRQGRDTEAFF
>-|TRBV6-5|-|TRBJ1-3
TGTGCCAGCAGGGAGGGCGGGGCACCTGGAAACACCATATATTTT
CASREGGAPGNTIYF
>-|TRBV5-6|TRBD1|TRBJ1-5
TGTGCCAGCAGCTTGGACAGGGGGGGCTATAGGAGCAATCAGCCCCAGCATTTT
CASSLDRGGYRSNQPQHF
>few|TRBV29-1|-|TRBJ1-6
TGCAGCGTTGCTTTGGGGCAAAACGGATCACCCCTCCACTTT
CSVALGQNGSPLHF
>-|TRBV6-5|-|TRBJ1-2
TGTGCCAGCATTGCCTCAGGGGAAGGCTATGGCTACACCTTC
CASIASGEGYGYTF
>-|TRBV25-1|-|TRBJ2-7
TGTGCCAGCAGTGAATATCCGGGTGGCTACGAGCAGTACTTC
CASSEYPGGYEQYF
>-|TRBV6-4|-|TRBJ2-6
TGTGCCAGCAGTGACTCAACAGGGGGGGCCAACGTCCTGACTTTC
CASSDSTGGANVLTF
>-|TRBV7-2|-|TRBJ1-2
TGTGCCAGCAGCTTGGAGAGGGGAGGAGGCTACACCTTC
CASSLERGGGYTF
>-|TRBV27|-|TRBJ1-1
TGTGCCAGCAGTTTATCGAGTTGGGCTGACACTGAAGCTTTCTTT
CASSLSSWADTEAFF
>-|TRBV2|-|TRBJ2-3
TGTGCCAGCAGGTCGGACACCGTCACAGATACGCAGTATTTT
CASRSDTVTDTQYF
>-|TRBV24-1|TRBD1|TRBJ1-1
TGTGCCACCAGTGGAGGGGGCAACACTGAAGCTTTCTTT
CATSGGGNTEAFF
>-|TRBV2|TRBD1|TRBJ2-1
TGTGCCGACAAGACAGGGAATGAGCAGTTCTTC
CADKTGNEQFF
>-|TRBV4-2|-|TRBJ1-1
TGTGCCAGCAGCCAAGGCGGGAACACTGAAGCTTTCTTT
CASSQGGNTEAFF
>-|TRBV2|-|TRBJ1-1
TGTGCCAGCAGTGTTAGGACAGACACTGAAGCTTTCTTT
CASSVRTDTEAFF
>-|TRBV27|TRBD2|TRBJ2-1
TGTGCCAGCAGTTTTAGCGGGAGCTCCAATGAGCAGTTCTTC
CASSFSGSSNEQFF
>-|TRBV2|TRBD1|TRBJ1-5
TGTGCCAGCAGACCGGGACAGGGCAATCAGCCCCAGCATTTT
CASRPGQGNQPQHF
>-|TRBV24-1|TRBD2|TRBJ2-1
TGTGCCACCAGTGAGCCGACTAGCGGGAGTGTAAACAATGAGCAGTTCTTC
CATSEPTSGSVNNEQFF
>-|TRBV7-9|-|TRBJ1-6
TGTGCCAGCAGCTTAAGCGGGGACGGATATAATTCACCCCTCCACTTT
CASSLSGDGYNSPLHF
>-|TRBV18|TRBD1|TRBJ1-2
TGTGCCAGCTCACCGGGACAGGACATCTATGGCTACACCTTC
CASSPGQDIYGYTF
>-|TRBV6-5|-|TRBJ1-5
TGTGCCAGTTCGTCCAGGGACAATCAGCCCCAGCATTTT
CASSSRDNQPQHF
>-|TRBV5-1|-|TRBJ2-2
TGCGCCAGCAGCTTGGGGCGTTCAGTGACTCGCGAGTTGAACACCGGGGAGCTGTTTTTT
CASSLGRSVTRELNTGELFF
>-|TRBV2|-|TRBJ1-5
TGTGCCAGCTCGAGGGTGCAGCAGCCCCAGCATTTT
CASSRVQQPQHF
>-|TRBV24-1|TRBD2|TRBJ2-5
TGTGCCACCAGTGATGCTAGCGGGACTCGGCTGGGGACCCAGTACTTC
CATSDASGTRLGTQYF
>-|TRBV6-1|TRBD1|TRBJ2-5
TGTGCCAGCAGTGAGAGCTACAGGGGTAAAGAGACCCAGTACTTC
CASSESYRGKETQYF
>-|TRBV19|-|TRBJ2-5
TGTGCCAGTAGTATAGGAGGGAGGCCCCAAGAGACCCAGTACTTC
CASSIGGRPQETQYF
>-|TRBV12-3/TRBV12-4|-|TRBJ1-4
TGTGCCAGCGGGAGGGAGGGAGAAAAACTGTTTTTT
CASGREGEKLFF
>-|TRBV2|TRBD1|TRBJ1-2
TGTGCCAGCAGCGAAGACGATGGACAGGGGGATGGCTACACCTTC
CASSEDDGQGDGYTF
>-|TRBV19|TRBD2|TRBJ2-1
TGTGCCAGTAGTATTCTCGACGCTAGCGGGGGGTACAATGAGCAGTTCTTC
CASSILDASGGYNEQFF
>few|TRBV9|-|TRBJ2-7
TGTGCCAGCAGCGTAGACAACTCCTACGAGCAGTACTTC
CASSVDNSYEQYF
>-|TRBV4-3|TRBD2|TRBJ2-1
TGCGCCAGCAGCCAGGCTGGGACTAGCGGGAGAGATGAGCAGTTCTTC
CASSQAGTSGRDEQFF
>-|TRBV10-2|TRBD1|TRBJ1-2
TGCGCCAGCAGTGCCAGGGGGGATAACTATGGCTACACCTTC
CASSARGDNYGYTF
>-|TRBV4-1|-|TRBJ1-3
TGCGCCAGCAGCTACACACCGGGTCTTCCTGGAAACACCATATATTTT
CASSYTPGLPGNTIYF
>-|TRBV15|-|TRBJ1-5
TGTGCCACCAGCAGAGATAACAATCAGCCCCAGCATTTT
CATSRDNNQPQHF
>-|TRBV25-1|-|TRBJ1-3
TGTGCCAGCAGTGAAATGGGGGAGGGTAACACCATATATTTT
CASSEMGEGNTIYF
>-|TRBV5-6|-|TRBJ2-7
TGTGCCAGCAGCTTGAGGACGGGGGTCAACGAGCAGTACTTC
CASSLRTGVNEQYF
>-|TRBV19|-|TRBJ1-2
TGTGCCAGTAGTATATCCCTGGCAGGGCAGAATGGCTACACCTTC
CASSISLAGQNGYTF